The source of this T cell receptor beta chain is a study of cytomegalovirus exposure and HLA in healthy donors. Study context: The 130 or so validation repertoires, a later analysis reported, used the same platform as the approximately 670 repertoires from the first cohort. Study-level points and caveats: That first-cohort TCR clusters tended to co-occur in the 95 to 150 validation repertoires was found in a later analysis. Cytomegalovirus association was listed for under 200 TCR beta chains.

A remark on this clone: Its antigen is unidentified.

Sequenced by immunoSEQ multiplex PCR; TCRdb stores in-frame clones only, minus some. The table includes 200,000 to 300,000 clones, around 91% detected once. The V end was cut by 2 bases, the J end by 8 bases, with 20 bases between. The V gene's germline CDR1 is SEHNR and CDR2 FQNEAQ (reference sequence). CDR3 length: 16 amino acids. This TCR derives from a woman between 25 and 40 years old in good health and CMV-seronegative. V gene TRBV7-9 combines with J gene TRBJ2-3; tentatively, D is TRBD1 (6 bases). The sequencing input was PBMCs. Written as DNA, the CDR3 is TGTGCCAGCAGCTTATCCACAGGGTTTGGAGCAGTTACGCAGTATTTT. It yields the protein CASSLSTGFGAVTQYF.